This T cell receptor (beta chain) comes out of a study of shared clonotypes between healthy human individuals (TCRdb year 2020). A note on the overall study: The cohort included a few men and a couple of women between 18 and 49 years of age. Per donor, three plates each were used for CD4 naive and CD4 memory, two for CD8 naive, and one for CD8 memory. To estimate repertoire size and how much clonotype sharing occurs between individuals, the study deeply sequenced the blood TCR repertoires of about 5 healthy adults. To increase sequencing depth and limit assay-specific biases, TCR repertoire library preparation and sequencing were carried out by different laboratories using diverse techniques. Each donor's leukapheresis produced roughly between roughly 0.94 and 9.5 billion PBMCs.

Overall study results and their limits: Pairwise subsampling indicated that sequencing depth was expected to affect the degree of clonotype sharing among donors. Sharing across several donors was observed for approximately 5% of naive CD4, around 3.5% of naive CD8, about 2.5% of memory CD4, and about 0.4% of memory CD8 clonotypes. Rarefaction of sorted-subset datasets indicated incomplete sequencing despite the large sequencing depth. Sampling was restricted to blood, and TCR repertoires in tissues likely differ from the TCR repertoires found in blood. Compared with non-shared clonotypes, the clonotypes found in all four sorted-subset donors had higher generation probabilities. Because the study included only a small number of donors, the genetic and exposure-history diversity represented was limited. Estimated clonotype richness was generally larger for naive than for memory subsets.

CDR1 and CDR2, looked up from the germline V gene (reference sequence), are GTSNPN and SVGIG. From the cysteine through the phenylalanine, the CDR3 covers 16 amino acids. The retained sequence is limited to the CDR3, 48 bases, with the frame set at the first base. V sheds 3 bases and J sheds 8 bases, leaving 25 bases between their ends. Using the deep immunoSEQ assay, multiplex PCR amplified TCR CDR3 regions from genomic DNA. For each cell subset, the extracted genomic DNA was distributed evenly across all wells of several immunoSEQ 96-well plates, and each plate served as one replicate. For sorted subsets, each replicate PCR was loaded with roughly 200 ng genomic DNA, equivalent to 30,000 or so T cell genomes. Purified libraries were measured with a Qubit 3.0 fluorometer, size-checked on a Bioanalyzer 2100, and measured again with the KAPA Library Quantification kit. Every immunoSEQ 96-well plate was sequenced on a separate single-read 150-cycle Illumina NextSeq 550 flow cell. On the authors' methods: Because the immunoSEQ output included only junctional sequences and no quality scores, the filtering could not be the same as the filtering used for full-length reads. To assign V/J genes and CDR3, sequences were annotated against IMGT germline references using PyIR, a Python wrapper for IgBLAST v1.9. Reads were removed for weak V/J assignments (E-value above 1e-6), missing CDR3, stop codons, out-of-frame junctions, or ambiguous translated residues. A V3J clonotype was defined by an identical inferred V gene, J gene, and CDR3 amino acid sequence. The percentage overlap between two repertoires was calculated by dividing the number of shared unique clonotypes by the size of the smaller repertoire. Three approaches were used to assess repertoire richness: RTK rarefaction, the Chao1 estimator, and Recon v2.1 estimates of unobserved clonotypes. Generation probabilities for all TCRbeta clonotypes obtained by the gDNA method from a handful of donors were computed using OLGA. Drawn from immuneACCESS, this table holds only the in-frame rearrangements with V and J called that TCRdb kept. Clones are partly lost; checked studies trace under half to an unresolved V gene and leave the rest unexplained. Clone size and the V and J calls come from that table; the DNA yielded D and trimming. The table for this sample lists about 2 million clones; roughly 95% of them were counted only once. The ten biggest clones cover around 1.1% of the sample.

On this clone itself: The antigen this receptor binds is unknown. Base qualities are not at hand, and no much larger clone is one base apart.

CD8 naive samples were CD45RO-negative cells positively selected for CCR7, giving a CD45RA+CCR7+ population that excluded TemRA cells. The donors were healthy, HIV-negative adults with no recently reported acute infections or vaccinations. Only Caucasian adults living in Nashville, Tennessee, USA were represented among the donors. After blood collection by leukapheresis, PBMCs were isolated using Ficoll-Histopaque density gradient centrifugation and then cryopreserved in the vapor phase of liquid nitrogen. Analytical flow cytometry was used to check the purity and quantity of every magnetically sorted T cell population. Genomic DNA was isolated from every sorted fraction and measured by UV absorbance on a Nanodrop 2000c.

Sequenced: naive CD8+ T cells sorted from blood. The meaning of the sample's cell subset or site label: CD45RA+CCR7+. Recombination joined TRBV30 with TRBJ1-2, with the D gene too uncertain to name. The receptor was derived from a man aged 18-30 years in good health. CDR3 loop: CAWSGMRGAGSAGYTF. The nucleotides read TGTGCCTGGAGCGGGATGCGCGGTGCCGGGTCAGCGGGCTACACCTTC. Outside the CDR3, residues come from the reference TRBV30 and TRBJ1-2 proteins, so the full variable domain is: SQTIHQWPATLVQPVGSPLSLECTVEGTSNPNLYWYRQAAGRGLQLLFYSVGIGQISSEVPQNLSASRPQDRQFILSSKKLLLSDSGFYLCAWSGMRGAGSAGYTFGSGTRLTVV.